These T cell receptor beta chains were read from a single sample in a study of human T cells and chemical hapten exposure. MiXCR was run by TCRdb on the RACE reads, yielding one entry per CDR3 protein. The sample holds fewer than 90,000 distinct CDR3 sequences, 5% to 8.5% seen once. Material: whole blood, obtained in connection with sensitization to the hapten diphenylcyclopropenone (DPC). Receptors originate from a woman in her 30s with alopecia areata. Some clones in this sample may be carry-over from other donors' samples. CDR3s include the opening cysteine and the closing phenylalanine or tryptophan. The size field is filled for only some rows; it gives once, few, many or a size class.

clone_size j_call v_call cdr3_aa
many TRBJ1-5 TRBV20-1 CSATVSTGGANQPQHF
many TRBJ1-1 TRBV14 CASSQGSGWAFF
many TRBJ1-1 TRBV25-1 CASSEAGDVRKAFF
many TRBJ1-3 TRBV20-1 CSARDRGQLSGNTIYF
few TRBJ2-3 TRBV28 CASSLSLTRRGGADTQYF
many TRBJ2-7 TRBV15 CATSRAPEYYEQYF
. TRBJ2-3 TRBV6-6 CASSRLAGGPDTQYF
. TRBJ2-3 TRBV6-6 CASSSGTDTQYF
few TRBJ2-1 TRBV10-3 CAISERSEQFF
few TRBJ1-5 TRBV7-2 CASSLASSGNQPQHF
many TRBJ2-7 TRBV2 CASNRMLNNEQYF
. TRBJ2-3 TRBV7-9 CASSLGRGGRTDTQYF
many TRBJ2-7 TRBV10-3 CAISAVDKEATYEQYF
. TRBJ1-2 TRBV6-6 CASSYPAANNYGYTF
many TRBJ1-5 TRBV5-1 CASSLGVDQPQHF
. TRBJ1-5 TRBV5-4 CASSLTAGLSRNQPQHF
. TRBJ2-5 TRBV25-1 CASSEYEGPLGTQYF
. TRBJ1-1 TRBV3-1 CASSTPPGQDWGNTEAFF
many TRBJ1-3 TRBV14 CASSQNRGGGNTIYF
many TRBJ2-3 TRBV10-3 CAISQGADTQYF
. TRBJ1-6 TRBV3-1 CASSQEYWGATGNSPLHF
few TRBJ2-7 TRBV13 CASSRRETYEQYF
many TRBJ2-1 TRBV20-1 CSAERDRTNNEQFF
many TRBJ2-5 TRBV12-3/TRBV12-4 CASRRGQETQYF
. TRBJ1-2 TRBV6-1 CASSITPDYGDTF
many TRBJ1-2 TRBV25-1 CASSEYASVVYGYTF
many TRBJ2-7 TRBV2 CASSPQGGIEQYF
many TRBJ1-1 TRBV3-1 CASTRQRTGVTFF
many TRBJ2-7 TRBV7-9 CASSLGQGLGEQYF
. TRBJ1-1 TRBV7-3 CASSFRRNTEAFF
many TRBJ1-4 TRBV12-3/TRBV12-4 CASSPGQFNEKLFF
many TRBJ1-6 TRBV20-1 CSAQGARGYNSPLHF
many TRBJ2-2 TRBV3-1 CASSQDSMRRTGELFF
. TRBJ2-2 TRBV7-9 CATSGEWDTGELFF
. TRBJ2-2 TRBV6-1 CASSTAWGTGELFF
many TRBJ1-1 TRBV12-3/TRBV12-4 CASSFGIWEPNTEAFF
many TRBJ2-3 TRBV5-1 CASSLGQSTDTQYF
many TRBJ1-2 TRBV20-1 CSARAGVNYGYTF
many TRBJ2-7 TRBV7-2 CASSLVAGTSGSYEQYF
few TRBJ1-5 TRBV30 CAWTPQPHRTGFNQPQHF
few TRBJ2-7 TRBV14 CASSPDEFEQYF
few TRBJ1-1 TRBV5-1 CASSLQGAYGAFF
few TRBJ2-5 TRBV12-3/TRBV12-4 CASSSIPGGPRTQYF
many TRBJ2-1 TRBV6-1 CASRRPGQGYNEQFF
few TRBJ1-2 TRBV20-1 CSASLNYGYTF
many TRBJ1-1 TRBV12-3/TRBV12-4 CASSLTWGEGAFF
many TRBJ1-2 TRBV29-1 CSVEGRGQSYGYTF
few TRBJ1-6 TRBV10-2 CASSELGPGSPLHF
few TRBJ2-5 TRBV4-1 CADQETQYF
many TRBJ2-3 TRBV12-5 CASGLPWDADPTDTQYF
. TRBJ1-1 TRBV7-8 CASRPRGAKAFF